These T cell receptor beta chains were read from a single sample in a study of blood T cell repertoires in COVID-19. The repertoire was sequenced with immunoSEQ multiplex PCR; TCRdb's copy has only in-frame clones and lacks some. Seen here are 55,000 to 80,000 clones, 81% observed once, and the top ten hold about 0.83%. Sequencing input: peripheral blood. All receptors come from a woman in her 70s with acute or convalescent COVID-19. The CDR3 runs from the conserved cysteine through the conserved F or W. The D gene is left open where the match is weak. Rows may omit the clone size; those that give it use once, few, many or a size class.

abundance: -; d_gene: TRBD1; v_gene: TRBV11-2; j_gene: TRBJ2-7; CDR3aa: CASSTNPGTGTYEQYF; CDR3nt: TGTGCCAGCAGCACAAACCCCGGGACAGGTACCTACGAGCAGTACTTC
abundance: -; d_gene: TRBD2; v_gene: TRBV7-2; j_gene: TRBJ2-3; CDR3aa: CASGRGASTDTQYF; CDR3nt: TGTGCCAGCGGGAGGGGAGCTAGCACAGATACGCAGTATTTT
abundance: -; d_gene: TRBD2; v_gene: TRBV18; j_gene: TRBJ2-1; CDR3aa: CASSEGLADYNEQFF; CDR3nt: TGTGCCAGCTCGGAGGGACTAGCAGATTACAATGAGCAGTTCTTC
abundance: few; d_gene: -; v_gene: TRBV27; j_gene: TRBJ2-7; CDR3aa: CASSSSGGGSYEQYF; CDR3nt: TGTGCCAGCAGTTCCTCGGGAGGGGGCTCGTACGAGCAGTACTTC
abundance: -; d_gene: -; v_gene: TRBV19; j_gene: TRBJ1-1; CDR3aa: CASSEAGMGTEAFF; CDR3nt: TGTGCCAGTAGTGAGGCAGGGATGGGCACTGAAGCTTTCTTT
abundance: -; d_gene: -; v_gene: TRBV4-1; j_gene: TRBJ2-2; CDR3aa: CASSQPGLVKGEGNTGELFF; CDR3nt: TGCGCCAGCAGCCAACCGGGTCTGGTAAAGGGAGAGGGGAACACCGGGGAGCTGTTTTTT
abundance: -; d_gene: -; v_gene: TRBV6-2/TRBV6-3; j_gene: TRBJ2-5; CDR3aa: CASSLRRGPLRQETQYF; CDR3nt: TGTGCCAGCAGTCTTAGGCGGGGGCCGCTACGCCAAGAGACCCAGTACTTC
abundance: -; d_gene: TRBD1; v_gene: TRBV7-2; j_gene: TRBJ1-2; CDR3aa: CASHLRGQGYGYTF; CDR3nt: TGTGCCAGCCACCTAAGGGGACAGGGCTATGGCTACACCTTC
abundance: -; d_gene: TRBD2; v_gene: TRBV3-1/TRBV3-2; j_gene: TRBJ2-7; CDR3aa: CASSQGTSGFYEQYF; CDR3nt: TGTGCCAGCAGCCAAGGGACTAGCGGCTTCTACGAGCAGTACTTC
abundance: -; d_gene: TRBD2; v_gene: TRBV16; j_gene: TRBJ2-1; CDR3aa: CASSQLAGDYNEQFF; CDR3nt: TGTGCCAGCAGCCAACTAGCGGGAGATTACAATGAGCAGTTCTTC
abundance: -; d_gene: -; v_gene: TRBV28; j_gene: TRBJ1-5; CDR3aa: CASRISNQPQHF; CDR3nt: TGTGCCAGCAGGATTAGTAATCAGCCCCAGCATTTT
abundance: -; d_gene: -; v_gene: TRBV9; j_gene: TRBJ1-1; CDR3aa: CASSSGTGTEAFF; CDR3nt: TGTGCCAGCAGCTCCGGGACTGGCACTGAAGCTTTCTTT
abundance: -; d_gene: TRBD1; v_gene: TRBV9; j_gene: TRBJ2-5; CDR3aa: CASSVGRTGGSEETQYF; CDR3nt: TGTGCCAGCAGCGTAGGCCGGACAGGGGGGTCGGAAGAGACCCAGTACTTC
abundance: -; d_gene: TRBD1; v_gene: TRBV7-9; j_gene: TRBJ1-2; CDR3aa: CASSTPDRPYGYTF; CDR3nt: TGTGCCAGCAGCACCCCGGACAGGCCCTATGGCTACACCTTC
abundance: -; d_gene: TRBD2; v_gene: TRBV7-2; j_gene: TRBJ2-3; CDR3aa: CASSSWGRGEEDTQYF; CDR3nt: TGTGCCAGCAGCTCCTGGGGGCGGGGGGAGGAAGATACGCAGTATTTT
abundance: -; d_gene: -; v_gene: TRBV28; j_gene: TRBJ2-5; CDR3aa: CASSFVEQETQYF; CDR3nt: TGTGCCAGCAGTTTTGTTGAGCAAGAGACCCAGTACTTC
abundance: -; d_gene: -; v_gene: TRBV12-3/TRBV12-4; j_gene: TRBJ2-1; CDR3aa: CASSKGLGNEQFF; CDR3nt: TGTGCCAGCAGCAAGGGGTTAGGGAATGAGCAGTTCTTC
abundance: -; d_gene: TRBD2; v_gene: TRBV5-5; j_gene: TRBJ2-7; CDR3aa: CASSLGLAGQAYEQYF; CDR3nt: TGTGCCAGCAGCTTGGGTCTAGCGGGCCAAGCCTACGAGCAGTACTTC
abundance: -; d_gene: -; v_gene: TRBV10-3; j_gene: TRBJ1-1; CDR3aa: CAISGIGTEAFF; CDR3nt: TGTGCCATATCAGGAATTGGAACTGAAGCTTTCTTT
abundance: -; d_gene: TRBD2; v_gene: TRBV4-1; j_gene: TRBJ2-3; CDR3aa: CASSQTGLAGGSTDTQYF; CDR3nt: TGCGCCAGCAGCCAAACGGGACTAGCGGGAGGAAGCACAGATACGCAGTATTTT
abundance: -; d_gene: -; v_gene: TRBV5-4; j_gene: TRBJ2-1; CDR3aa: CASSRRDSQGFEQFF; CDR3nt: TGTGCCAGCAGCCGCCGAGACTCGCAAGGTTTTGAGCAGTTCTTC
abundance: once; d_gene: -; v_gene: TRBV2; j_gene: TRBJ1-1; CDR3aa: CASGGGPNTEAFF; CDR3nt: TGTGCCTCGGGAGGGGGTCCAAACACTGAAGCTTTCTTT
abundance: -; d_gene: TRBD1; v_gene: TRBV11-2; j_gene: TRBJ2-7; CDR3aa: CASSLERGQVYEQYF; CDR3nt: TGTGCCAGCAGCTTGGAAAGGGGGCAGGTTTACGAGCAGTACTTC